This passage covers 31 T cell receptor beta chains from one sample sequenced in a study of shared clonotypes between healthy human individuals. Here immunoSEQ multiplex PCR was the method, and the copy in TCRdb shows in-frame clones only, minus some. The sample lists about 1,900,000 clones; 85% to 95% were seen once. CD45RO-negative, CCR7-selected cells formed the naive CD8 fraction, which excluded terminally differentiated effector memory CD45RA+ cells. Source material: naive CD8+ T cells sorted from blood. The source is a man between 18 and 35 years old in good health.

The rearrangement uses TRBV27 and TRBJ2-7, with a weak D call TRBD2 (5 bases). The CDR3 runs to 13 residues. V was cut by 3 bases and J by 4 bases, with 10 bases left in between. Per the germline V gene, CDR1 is MNHEY and CDR2 is SMNVEV (reference sequence). The CDR3 is CASSFGENYEQYF. DNA for the CDR3: TGTGCCAGCAGTTTCGGGGAGAATTACGAGCAGTACTTC.

This chain joins TRBV13 and TRBJ2-2, with 14 nucleotides matching TRBD2. J gave up 6 bases and V 5 bases, and 8 bases lay outside the gene matches. This CDR3 spans 17 amino acids. CDR1 and CDR2 (germline): PRHDT, FYEKMQ (reference sequence). The CDR3, as DNA: TGTGCCAGCAGCCCTTTGGGACTAGCGGGAGTTCCCGGGGAGCTGTTTTTT. Amino acids: CASSPLGLAGVPGELFF. Full variable domain (outside the CDR3, taken from reference TRBV13 and TRBJ2-2): AAGVIQSPRHLIKEKRETATLKCYPIPRHDTVYWYQQGPGQDPQFLISFYEKMQSDKGSIPDRFSAQQFSDYHSELNMSSLELGDSALYFCASSPLGLAGVPGELFFGEGSRLTVL.

The chain couples TRBV4-2 to TRBJ2-1; 12 bases fit TRBD2. The germline CDR1 and CDR2 sequences are LGHNA and YNFKEQ. The ends lost 3 bases at V and 7 bases at J; junction bases unmatched: 10. The CDR3 totals 17 residues. The chain's CDR3 is CASSHRLAGAQGNEQFF. Here the CDR3 DNA reads TGTGCCAGCAGCCACCGACTAGCGGGGGCCCAAGGGAATGAGCAGTTCTTC.

With respect to this clone: This sample includes further DNA sequences coding for the same CDR3. The chain couples TRBV4-1 to TRBJ2-7, with 7 bases lining up with TRBD2. The germline V gene encodes CDR1 MGHRA and CDR2 YSYEKL. The junction had 2 bases not matched to a gene; V was cut back by 3 bases and J by 3 bases. The CDR3 is made up of 13 amino acids. CDR3 sequence: CASSQGGYYEQYF. CDR3 in DNA: TGCGCCAGCAGCCAGGGGGGGTACTACGAGCAGTACTTC.

With respect to this clone: One junction end does not reproduce the germline sequence, and a read error may be involved. The chain has TRBV5-8 and TRBJ1-2; TRBD1 might be the D (6 bases). The CDR3 is made up of 12 amino acids. CDR1 is SGHTS and CDR2 is YDEGEE in the germline V gene. The DNA for the CDR3 is TGTGCCAGCAGCTTGGAAACAGGGAGAGGAGTATTC. Translation: CASSLETGRGVF.

This chain links TRBV5-5 with TRBJ1-1; 10 bases are shared with TRBD1. Germline CDR1 and CDR2: SGHKS and YYEKEE (reference sequence). V trimming: 3 bases; J trimming: 4 bases; junction bases outside the gene matches: 0. The CDR3 has 13 residues. This CDR3 is CASSWTGGTEAFF. The CDR3 DNA reads as TGTGCCAGCAGCTGGACAGGGGGCACTGAAGCTTTCTTT.

A note on this clone: At the DNA level, this CDR3 is encoded by other sequences in the same sample as well. The chain carries TRBV19 and TRBJ2-7, with 7 bases identical to TRBD1. Germline-derived CDR1 and CDR2 are LNHDA and SQIVND (reference sequence). The CDR3 has 15 amino acids. The trim removed 5 bases at V and 1 base at J, leaving 8 bases unmatched. CDR3: CASSPRAGGSYEQYF. The CDR3, as DNA: TGTGCCAGTAGTCCTCGCGCAGGGGGATCCTACGAGCAGTACTTC.

This rearrangement joins TRBV30 to TRBJ2-7; 8 bases line up with TRBD2. CDR1 and CDR2 from the germline V gene are GTSNPN and SVGIG (reference sequence). CDR3 length equals 15 residues. Trimming cost V 0 bases and J 4 bases; bases outside gene matches: 8. This CDR3 reads CAWSVTREAGYEQYF. For the CDR3, the DNA is TGTGCCTGGAGTGTAACGCGGGAGGCAGGATACGAGCAGTACTTC.

The rearrangement links TRBV10-3 to TRBJ1-1; D remains unclear. V gave up 4 bases and J gave up 1 base, with 7 bases separating them. CDR1 ENHRY and CDR2 SYGVKD come from the germline V gene. This CDR3 spans 13 amino acids. The CDR3 nucleotides are TGTGCCATCAGTGTGGGGAAGAACACTGAAGCTTTCTTT. Its protein is CAISVGKNTEAFF.

This sequence joins TRBV28 and TRBJ1-1; D call uncertain. Germline CDR1 MDHEN, CDR2 SYDVKM. V gave up 3 bases and J gave up 4 bases, with 15 bases separating them. The CDR3 contains 15 residues. CDR3 amino acids: CASSLGEDPLTEAFF. As DNA, the CDR3 is TGTGCCAGCAGTTTGGGTGAGGACCCTCTCACTGAAGCTTTCTTT.

The CDR3 region is CATSPGAGSTEAFF. Here the CDR3 DNA reads TGTGCCACCTCCCCAGGGGCGGGGAGCACTGAAGCTTTCTTT. V gene TRBV10-3 combines with J gene TRBJ1-1; D might be TRBD1 (6 bases). Per the germline V gene, CDR1 is ENHRY and CDR2 is SYGVKD. This CDR3 is built from 14 residues. V dropped 10 bases and J dropped 4 bases, with 19 bases sitting between them.

The chain carries TRBV4-3 and TRBJ2-7; tentatively, D is TRBD1 (5 bases). Per germline, CDR1 LGHNA and CDR2 YSLEER. Trimming removed 1 base from V and 4 bases from J, with 14 bases in between. The CDR3 is 15 residues long. The CDR3 nucleotides read TGCGCCAGCAGCCAAGTAAGGGGATTGGATTACGAGCAGTACTTC. It encodes CASSQVRGLDYEQYF.

The rearrangement uses TRBV27 and TRBJ2-7; D gene ambiguous. The germline V and J ends were trimmed by 5 bases and 1 base, with 15 bases remaining between them. CDR1 is MNHEY, CDR2 SMNVEV, per germline (reference sequence). The CDR3 runs 15 residues. CDR3 sequence reads: CASSPSDLRSYEQYF. The CDR3 coding sequence is TGTGCCAGCAGTCCCTCAGACCTCCGATCCTACGAGCAGTACTTC.

Note on this clone: The same CDR3 can be traced to other DNA sequences in this sample. CDR3 residues: CASSLVGANYGYTF. The DNA for the CDR3 is TGTGCCAGCAGCTTAGTCGGAGCTAACTATGGCTACACCTTC. V is TRBV7-9 and J is TRBJ1-2; D is unclear. V was clipped by 1 base and J by 0 bases, with 6 bases between them. This CDR3 is built from 14 residues. CDR1 and CDR2 (germline): SEHNR, FQNEAQ (reference sequence). The full variable domain, its missing parts supplied by reference TRBV7-9 and TRBJ1-2, is DTGVSQNPRHKITKRGQNVTFRCDPISEHNRLYWYRQTLGQGPEFLTYFQNEAQLEKSRLLSDRFSAERPKGSFSTLEIQRTEQGDSAMYLCASSLVGANYGYTFGSGTRLTVV.

In this sample, this clone turned up once. Additional DNA sequences in this sample encode the identical CDR3. The J gene is TRBJ2-7, the V gene TRBV19, with D possibly matching TRBD1 (5 bases). CDR1 and CDR2 (germline): LNHDA, SQIVND (reference sequence). Trimming left V 3 bases short and J 1 base short, with 10 bases between. This CDR3 comprises 14 residues. The CDR3 is CASSIDSASYEQYF. The CDR3, as DNA: TGTGCCAGTAGTATTGACAGCGCTTCCTACGAGCAGTACTTC.

The rearrangement joins TRBV9 to TRBJ2-7, with D perhaps TRBD2 (5 bases). The ends were cut back, 3 bases at V and 1 base at J, with 14 bases in the middle. Germline loops: CDR1 SGDLS, CDR2 YYNGEE. There are 15 residues in the CDR3. The CDR3 loop reads CASSAGNSFSYEQYF. DNA for the CDR3: TGTGCCAGCAGCGCGGGGAATTCGTTTTCCTACGAGCAGTACTTC.

Concerning this clone itself: Other DNA sequences from this sample encode an identical CDR3 as well. The rearrangement uses TRBV20-1 and TRBJ2-5; possible D gene TRBD2, 5 bases. The CDR3 is 11 amino acids. V was pared by 6 bases and J by 3 bases, with 8 bases between. The V gene's germline CDR1 is DFQATT and CDR2 SNEGSKA (reference sequence). Here the CDR3 DNA reads TGCAGTGCCAGGACTGAAGAGACCCAGTACTTC. Translated, it gives CSARTEETQYF.

This clone appeared a single time. This chain joins TRBV27 and TRBJ2-2; D gene uncertain. Germline loops: CDR1 MNHEY, CDR2 SMNVEV (reference sequence). The V and J ends lost 9 bases and 2 bases respectively, with 19 bases between them. The CDR3 runs to 16 residues. The CDR3 sequence is CARPTPPGLNTGELFF. Written as DNA, the CDR3 is TGTGCCAGGCCCACCCCCCCGGGTCTTAACACCGGGGAGCTGTTTTTT.

The gene calls are TRBV19 and TRBJ2-5; TRBD1 agrees at 10 bases. V gave up 3 bases and J gave up 4 bases; unmatched junction bases: 2. CDR1 is LNHDA and CDR2 is SQIVND in the germline V gene (reference sequence). The CDR3 loop spans 14 amino acids. CDR3: CASSIGTGVETQYF. As DNA, the CDR3 is TGTGCCAGTAGTATCGGGACAGGGGTAGAGACCCAGTACTTC.

A single count supports this clone. The rearrangement links TRBV5-1 to TRBJ2-7, with 8 positions matching TRBD1. The CDR3 totals 16 residues. The trim removed 2 bases at V and 3 bases at J, leaving 10 bases unmatched. CDR1 and CDR2 (germline): SGHRS, YFSETQ. The CDR3 loop is CASSLEDRAFGYEQYF. In DNA form, the CDR3 reads TGCGCCAGCAGCTTAGAGGACAGGGCGTTCGGCTACGAGCAGTACTTC.

This sequence joins TRBV28 and TRBJ1-1; D perhaps matches TRBD1 (6 bases). Germline V gene data show CDR1 as MDHEN and CDR2 as SYDVKM. Between the trimmed V and J ends, which lost 6 bases and 10 bases, there was a span of 27 bases. This CDR3 comprises 16 residues. DNA of the CDR3: TGTGCCAGCAGCCGCCCAACGTCGGGGGCTGAGGTGGGAGCTTTCTTT. Residues: CASSRPTSGAEVGAFF.

The rearrangement links TRBV4-2 to TRBJ1-4; D call uncertain. CDR3 length: 17 residues. Trimming removed 0 bases at V and 0 bases at J, with 11 bases between. The germline CDR1 and CDR2 sequences are LGHNA and YNFKEQ. This CDR3 reads CASSQDDSSTTNEKLFF. Here the CDR3 DNA reads TGTGCCAGCAGCCAAGATGATAGCAGCACAACTAATGAAAAACTGTTTTTT.

This clone has a single count. The rearrangement uses TRBV6-5 and TRBJ2-5; 10 bases are a match to TRBD1. Germline V gene sequence: CDR1 MNHEY, CDR2 SVGAGI. V shed 4 bases and J 4 bases; nucleotides not matched to a gene: 9. This CDR3 has 16 amino acids. The CDR3 nucleotides are TGTGCCAGCAGTTTAGCACTATGGGACAGGGGAGAGACCCAGTACTTC. Translating it yields CASSLALWDRGETQYF.

CDR3 sequence reads: CASSQEGTDEAFF. The CDR3 DNA reads TGCGCCAGCAGCCAAGAAGGGACAGATGAAGCTTTCTTT. The chain combines TRBV4-3 with TRBJ1-1; 7 bases agree with TRBD1. The V segment lost 0 bases and the J segment 7 bases; nucleotides outside the gene matches: 2. Germline V gives CDR1 LGHNA, CDR2 YSLEER. This CDR3 spans 13 amino acids.

J is TRBJ1-6 and V is TRBV5-6; possible D gene TRBD1, 6 bases. The germline V gene encodes CDR1 SGHDT and CDR2 YYEEEE. V was pared by 2 bases and J by 7 bases, with 25 bases between. The CDR3 totals 19 residues. The CDR3 is CASSLAGEFAGPVNSPLHF. The CDR3 DNA follows: TGTGCCAGCAGCTTAGCAGGGGAATTCGCGGGACCGGTAAATTCACCCCTCCACTTT.

The chain recombines TRBV4-3 with TRBJ2-7; D gene uncertain. Germline V CDR1 and CDR2: LGHNA, YSLEER. The V end lost 0 bases, the J end lost 2 bases, and 5 bases lay between the germline ends. The CDR3 is 13 amino acids. The CDR3 region is CASSQELTYEQYF. The CDR3 nucleotides are TGCGCCAGCAGCCAAGAGCTGACCTACGAGCAGTACTTC.

The chain uses TRBV5-5 and TRBJ2-7; D remains unclear. Germline V gene data show CDR1 as SGHKS and CDR2 as YYEKEE (reference sequence). The length of the CDR3 is 15 residues. V was shortened by 0 bases and J by 2 bases, with 12 bases between the two germline ends. The CDR3 here is CASSLAWLETYEQYF. DNA of the CDR3: TGTGCCAGCAGCTTGGCGTGGTTGGAGACCTACGAGCAGTACTTC.

The chain has TRBV7-6 and TRBJ1-1; 7 nucleotides align to TRBD1. CDR1 and CDR2 (germline): SGHVS, FNYEAQ. The length of the CDR3 is 13 residues. V lost 2 bases to trimming and J lost 5 bases; unmatched junction nucleotides: 2. CDR3 in amino acids: CASSLTGVTEAFF. The DNA of the CDR3 is TGTGCCAGCAGCTTAACAGGGGTAACTGAAGCTTTCTTT.

The V call is TRBV11-2, the J call TRBJ2-7; no clear D gene. CDR3 length equals 14 residues. V was shortened by 5 bases and J by 5 bases, with 16 bases between the two germline ends. Germline lookup yields CDR1 SGHAT and CDR2 FQNNGV. The CDR3 sequence: CASSRWTLSNEQYF. The CDR3 DNA follows: TGTGCCAGCAGCAGATGGACCTTATCCAACGAGCAGTACTTC.

The V gene is TRBV30, the J gene TRBJ2-7, with a weak D call TRBD2 (6 bases). Deletions cut 4 bases from V and 5 bases from J, with 12 bases between. CDR3 length: 12 amino acids. Looked up from germline, CDR1 is GTSNPN and CDR2 is SVGIG (reference sequence). For the CDR3, the DNA is TGTGCCTGGACTAGCGATCGGAACGAGCAGTACTTC. Its protein product is CAWTSDRNEQYF.

This chain uses TRBV10-2 with TRBJ2-7; tentative D call: TRBD2 (6 bases). The CDR3 contains 14 residues. Trimming took 3 bases from V and 1 from J, leaving 10 bases between them. Germline V CDR1 and CDR2: WSHSY, SAAADI. CDR3 amino acids: CASSDGRGSYEQYF. CDR3 DNA: TGCGCCAGCAGTGACGGGCGGGGATCCTACGAGCAGTACTTC.